This T cell receptor beta chain was captured in a study of T cells in Graves' hyperthyroidism and ophthalmopathy (dated by TCRdb to the late 2010s). About the investigation overall: Peripheral blood samples were taken at initial diagnosis, before any treatment was given. To identify TCR V-J signatures that set the groups apart, the researchers used a discovery cohort of 90 to 100 patients, made up of 43 with Graves' ophthalmopathy and about 60 with stable Graves' hyperthyroidism. An independent validation cohort of about 19 hyperthyroidism patients and about 16 patients who later progressed to ophthalmopathy tested prospective prediction of ophthalmopathy. The 100 discovery patients were randomly split 7:3 into training and test sets. The study also compared thyroid tissue and blood T-cell repertoires from more than five Graves' hyperthyroidism patients. After blood sampling, hyperthyroidism patients were treated with methimazole at a starting dose of 30 mg daily, and ophthalmopathy patients were treated with high-dose intravenous methylprednisolone. The paper describes TCR Vbeta CDR3 sequencing of about 140 peripheral blood samples, made up of 43 ophthalmopathy patients, 70 to 75 hyperthyroidism patients and about 17 progressor patients.

TCR beta CDR3 regions were amplified from RNA transcripts. For the first round of RT-PCR on the TCR CDR3, the HTBI primer set was used together with the Qiagen OneStep RT-PCR kit. The libraries were constructed in a second round of multiplex PCR and then size-selected and purified. Libraries were sequenced paired-end with 100 bp reads on an Illumina HiSeq2000. In the source study's methods: SOAPnuke was used to process the raw data, with reads discarded if the reads contained adapters or uncalled bases, had a mean Phred below 15, or lacked an exact constant-primer or identifier match. COPE v1.2.5 was used to merge high-quality paired reads, and clonotypes were defined as unique nucleotide sequences. MiTCR v1.1 was used to align clonotypes to the IMGT TRBV, TRBD and TRBJ reference segments. The analysis included only V-J combinations with a frequency above 0.0001, which together covered around 99% of the repertoires. The TCS score was defined as the ratio of F50 (clonal expansion) to E x V (chaos), calculated using BLOSUM62-based TCRdist between CDR3 peptides within each V-J. Welch's t-statistics and random forest reduced fewer than 550 V-J features to 13, which were used in a naive Bayes classifier (R e1071). TCRdb's own reprocessing of the public reads used fastp at Q25 and MiXCR and kept productive beta chains. Rows are unified per CDR3 protein, each entry keeping the most common DNA and genes. TCRdb's processing, not the study's, gives the V and J calls here. This sample is represented by fewer than 700,000 distinct CDR3 sequences; about 17% of them were singletons. Jointly, the top ten make up 3.5% to 4% of the sample.

Overall results and qualifications from the work: Most expanded thyroid clonotypes (frequency above 0.001) were also found in blood, which suggests that blood repertoires may mirror thyroid immune responses. A 13 V-J signature model separated ophthalmopathy from stable hyperthyroidism, with about 88% sensitivity and about 81% specificity in cross-validation and 80%/75% in testing. During validation, the model predicted progression to ophthalmopathy a median of around six months ahead of onset, with approximately 71% sensitivity and less than 85% specificity. Sample size was not statistically predetermined, and blinding of investigators to group allocation was not performed.

Taken from the germline V gene, the CDR1 and CDR2 loops are SGHAT and FQNNGV. From the cysteine up to the phenylalanine, the CDR3 has a length of 14 residues. Just CDR3 DNA is preserved here, 42 bases in frame from base 1. The trim is 4 bases for V and 9 bases for J, with a gap of 19 bases between the germline ends. A patient counted as having stable Graves' hyperthyroidism if no progression to ophthalmopathy occurred over 18 months of follow-up. Hyperthyroidism patients were newly diagnosed, with disease duration under 2 months, and aged 18 to 65 years. The study excluded patients with uncontrolled infections, other autoimmune diseases, pregnancy or lactation. Diagnoses relied on clinical symptoms, serum thyroxine and TRAb, thyroid ultrasound and orbital computed tomography. PBMCs were isolated from about 9.2 ml of fresh peripheral blood by Ficoll-Paque density gradient centrifugation. Total RNA was extracted with Trizol reagent, and quality was checked on an Agilent 2100 Bioanalyzer.

Comment on this clonotype: Its antigen remains undetermined. A single base separates this from a much larger clone, so it may be a read error.

The V gene is TRBV11-2 and the J gene is TRBJ2-7, and perhaps TRBD1 as D gene, on 6 matching bases. This clonotype was sampled from a woman in her 30s with Graves' hyperthyroidism. Sequences were obtained from blood. The base sequence is TGTGCCAGCAGCTCCGTCCTGGGGGCGAGGGGGCAGTACTTC. This sequence encodes CASSSVLGARGQYF.